Listed below are T cell receptor beta chains from one sample, sequenced in a study of T-cell reconstitution after alpha-beta-depleted transplantation in children. Using its own MiXCR run on the PCR reads, TCRdb lists one record per CDR3 protein. The table records approximately 400,000 distinct CDR3 sequences, about a tenth of them present only once. The material was PBMCs from the stem cell graft donor, obtained from the stem cell graft. Source of these receptors: a human donor who donated a stem cell graft to a child with acute myeloid leukemia. Each CDR3 is given without its conserved first and last residue. A D gene is named only where the DNA matches it firmly.

V: TRBV15; J: TRBJ2-2; D: .; CDR3: ATSRPSSNTGELF
V: TRBV7-9; J: TRBJ2-7; D: TRBD2; CDR3: ASSLLAGGTYEQY
V: TRBV5-1; J: TRBJ2-5; D: TRBD1; CDR3: ASSSDRAVGETQY
V: TRBV2; J: TRBJ1-4; D: .; CDR3: ASSLWEKLF
V: TRBV5-6; J: TRBJ2-1; D: .; CDR3: ASSLDLGGNEQF
V: TRBV20-1; J: TRBJ2-1; D: TRBD2; CDR3: SASQSSGLTYNEQF
V: TRBV6-1; J: TRBJ2-2; D: TRBD1; CDR3: ARFSPGQGAGELF
V: TRBV19; J: TRBJ1-5; D: .; CDR3: AGQRGNQPQH
V: TRBV27; J: TRBJ2-7; D: TRBD1; CDR3: ASSVGQGLYEQY
V: TRBV7-4; J: TRBJ1-1; D: TRBD1; CDR3: ASSPPTGQGDTEAF
V: TRBV18; J: TRBJ1-1; D: .; CDR3: ASGTQGWWAEAF
V: TRBV16; J: TRBJ2-7; D: .; CDR3: ASSPSLVYEQY
V: TRBV10-3; J: TRBJ1-2; D: TRBD1; CDR3: AISYGQGGGYT
V: TRBV6-5; J: TRBJ2-2; D: TRBD2; CDR3: ASGLGGLSTGELF
V: TRBV5-6; J: TRBJ2-3; D: .; CDR3: ASSRGQRSTDTQY
V: TRBV5-1; J: TRBJ2-1; D: .; CDR3: ASSPGTPQDHNEQF
V: TRBV11-2; J: TRBJ2-3; D: .; CDR3: ASSLDPRAPSTQY
V: TRBV20-1; J: TRBJ2-1; D: TRBD2; CDR3: SASGGLAASNSYNEQF
V: TRBV20-1; J: TRBJ1-5; D: .; CDR3: SASRGGGNNQPQH
V: TRBV6-2/TRBV6-3; J: TRBJ1-2; D: .; CDR3: ASSYVADGIGGYT
V: TRBV2; J: TRBJ2-5; D: .; CDR3: ASRRAEQETQY
V: TRBV6-2/TRBV6-3; J: TRBJ1-5; D: .; CDR3: ASSTGDSARPQH
V: TRBV25-1; J: TRBJ2-5; D: .; CDR3: ASSGGTLAPWETQY
V: TRBV25-1; J: TRBJ2-7; D: TRBD2; CDR3: ASSEYYPTSGGSYEQY
V: TRBV6-6; J: TRBJ2-2; D: .; CDR3: ASTQRGTGELF
V: TRBV7-9; J: TRBJ2-2; D: .; CDR3: ASSLGPHLNTGELF